A selection of T cell receptor beta chains follows, all from one sample in a study of shared clonotypes between healthy human individuals. Sequencing was performed with immunoSEQ multiplex PCR; in TCRdb, only in-frame clones are kept and a portion is missing. This sample has around 2.3 million clones; under 97% occur once, and the top ten carry around 0.13%. The sequenced sample was naive CD4+ T cells sorted from blood. The receptors here all came from a man aged 18 to 35 in good health. Both conserved end residues are trimmed from each CDR3. D genes are given only for firm matches.

j_call	v_call	d_call	cdr3_aa
TRBJ1-2	TRBV5-1	-	ASSLGTVNYGYT
TRBJ2-6	TRBV11-3	-	ASSRGGTGANVLT
TRBJ1-2	TRBV19	TRBD1	ASTEGARGYT
TRBJ2-3	TRBV7-6	TRBD2	ASNLGTSGSPDTQY
TRBJ2-5	TRBV7-2	-	ASSHPGPETQY
TRBJ1-2	TRBV19	TRBD1	ASSNRGQIKDYGYT
TRBJ1-2	TRBV6-5	-	ASRWGVHYGYT
TRBJ2-5	TRBV5-1	-	ASSRDGQETQY
TRBJ2-5	TRBV4-3	-	ASSLLVEETQY
TRBJ2-7	TRBV10-1	TRBD1	ASSLGQGTTYEQY
TRBJ2-1	TRBV10-3	TRBD2	AIHSGSSYNEQF
TRBJ1-5	TRBV11-2	-	ASSLEGREGSQH
TRBJ2-5	TRBV6-5	TRBD1	ASRSDRGKETQY
TRBJ2-7	TRBV5-1	TRBD2	ASSPGLAEVDEQY
TRBJ1-2	TRBV2	-	ASRVNYGYT
TRBJ2-3	TRBV28	-	ATRARTDTQY
TRBJ2-1	TRBV11-2	-	ASSLVAGNEQF
TRBJ2-1	TRBV7-7	-	ASSLVEGNEQF
TRBJ2-7	TRBV28	-	ASSFGQSSYEQY
TRBJ2-7	TRBV7-6	TRBD2	ASSAGTSGTYEQY
TRBJ2-7	TRBV19	TRBD1	ASSLPGQGRREQY
TRBJ2-5	TRBV6-1	TRBD1	ASSENTGGGGKTQY